The sequence of this T cell receptor (beta chain) was determined in a study of blood T cells in healthy people across ages. V lost 7 bases to trimming and J lost 6 bases, with 13 bases between them. This CDR3 spans 13 amino acids. Germline loops: CDR1 SGHTA, CDR2 FQGNSA. Through a sample-barcoded 5' primer and a J-beta primer mix, a second PCR was run for roughly 7 to 12 cycles. TCRdb analysed the 5' RACE reads with MiXCR anew, one entry per CDR3 protein. The sample consists of about 1.1 million distinct CDR3 sequences, more than 30% of them appearing once. Sequenced sample: blood. This receptor was taken from a man in his late teens or twenties in good health. The rearrangement joins TRBV7-2 to TRBJ2-1, with D uncertain. CDR3 sequence: CASNKGYANEQFF. CDR3 in DNA: TGTGCCAGCAATAAGGGCTACGCCAATGAGCAGTTCTTC.